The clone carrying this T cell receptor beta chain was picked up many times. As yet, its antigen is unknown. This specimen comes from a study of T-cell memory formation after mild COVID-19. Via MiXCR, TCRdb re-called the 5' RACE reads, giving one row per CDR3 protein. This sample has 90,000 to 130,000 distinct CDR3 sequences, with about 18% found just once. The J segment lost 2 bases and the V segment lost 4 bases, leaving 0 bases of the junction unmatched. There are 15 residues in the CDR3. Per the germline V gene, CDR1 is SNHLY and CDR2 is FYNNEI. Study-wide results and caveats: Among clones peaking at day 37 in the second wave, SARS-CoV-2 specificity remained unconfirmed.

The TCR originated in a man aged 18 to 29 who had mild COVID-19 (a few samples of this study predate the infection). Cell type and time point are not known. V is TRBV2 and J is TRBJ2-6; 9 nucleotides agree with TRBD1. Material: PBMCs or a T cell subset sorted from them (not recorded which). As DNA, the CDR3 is TGTGCCAGCAGTGGGGACAGGGCTGGGGCCAACGTCCTGACTTTC. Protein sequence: CASSGDRAGANVLTF.